This T cell receptor beta chain was found in a study of T cell responses to AZD1222 COVID-19 vaccine. General study results and limits: Only five to seven individuals given AZD1222 were seropositive at baseline. Donors were chiefly white British, with a greater number of females, and clonal diversity was perhaps underestimated.

After removal of 5 bases from V and 2 bases from J, the junction contained 2 bases not matched to a gene. The germline gives CDR1 MDHEN, CDR2 SYDVKM. There are 14 residues in the CDR3. This clone turned up a few times. Its cognate antigen is unknown. The repertoire was sequenced with immunoSEQ multiplex PCR; TCRdb's copy has only in-frame clones and lacks some. The top ten clones hold around a tenth of a sample with fewer than 200,000 clones, about 91% of them seen once. This sequence was found in an adult who received the AZD1222 COVID-19 vaccine. The J gene is TRBJ2-3, the V gene TRBV28; TRBD1 matches at 9 bases. The material sequenced was peripheral blood, taken 28 days after the second AZD1222 dose. Here the CDR3 reads CASSRQGVTDTQYF. The CDR3 DNA reads TGTGCCAGCAGTCGACAGGGGGTCACAGATACGCAGTATTTT.